A single sample gave rise to the 11 T cell receptor beta chains below, sequenced in a study of blood T cell repertoires in COVID-19 (dated by TCRdb to 2019 to 2021). Library creation used the immunoSEQ multiplex PCR assay. Here the immuneACCESS table is served through TCRdb, limited to in-frame sequences with V and J called. Missing clones are a known gap in these copies; in checked studies unresolved V genes cover under half, and the rest lacks a known reason. In this sample the table shows 150,000 to 200,000 clones, about 87% of which occur a single time. The top ten hold roughly 2.6% of the sample. Sequenced: peripheral blood. The origin of the receptors is a man aged 35 to 55 with active or convalescent COVID-19.

The chain couples TRBV5-1 to TRBJ2-2; D might be TRBD1 (5 bases). The germline gives CDR1 SGHRS, CDR2 YFSETQ. Trimming stripped 4 bases from V and 0 bases from J, with 16 bases between. This CDR3 has 17 residues. The CDR3 DNA follows: TGCGCCAGCAGCATCAAGTCACAGGCCCCGAACACCGGGGAGCTGTTTTTT. Translating it yields CASSIKSQAPNTGELFF.

The CDR3 bases are TGTGCCAGCAGCTTACCCCTTGGGGGGGACCCCTACGAGCAGTACTTC. Its protein product is CASSLPLGGDPYEQYF. The chain links TRBV7-2 to TRBJ2-7; 7 positions agree with TRBD2. CDR3 size: 16 residues. From germline, CDR1 is SGHTA and CDR2 FQGNSA. The ends lost 2 bases at V and 2 bases at J; junction bases unmatched: 9.

The rearrangement joins TRBV5-1 to TRBJ1-2; tentatively, D is TRBD1 (6 bases). This CDR3 has 14 amino acids. The germline V gene encodes CDR1 SGHRS and CDR2 YFSETQ. The V gene lost 1 base and the J gene lost 6 bases, with 13 bases spanning the gap. The CDR3 is CASSLLQGNNGYTF. CDR3 sequence (DNA): TGCGCCAGCAGCTTGCTACAGGGAAACAATGGCTACACCTTC.

V and J are TRBV5-1 and TRBJ1-5; 9 nucleotides align to TRBD1. Germline values: CDR1 SGHRS, CDR2 YFSETQ. V shed 2 bases, J shed 6 bases, and the junction held 6 bases outside the gene matches. The CDR3 has 15 residues. Written as DNA, the CDR3 is TGCGCCAGCAGCTTCCCCGGGACAGGGCTTCAGCCCCAGCATTTT. Translation: CASSFPGTGLQPQHF.

V is TRBV6-5 and J is TRBJ1-2, with 8 bases aligning to TRBD1. This CDR3 contains 15 residues. V lost 5 bases and J lost 7; bases outside the gene matches: 12. Per the germline V gene, CDR1 is MNHEY and CDR2 is SVGAGI. This chain's CDR3 is CASSPTGGREAGYTF. DNA for the CDR3: TGTGCCAGCAGTCCTACAGGGGGTAGAGAGGCTGGCTACACCTTC.

The chain combines TRBV18 with TRBJ1-1, with 7 bases identical to TRBD1. Germline CDR1 is KGHSH and CDR2 is LQKENI. The CDR3 is 14 amino acids. With V trimmed by 6 bases and J by 4 bases, 8 bases remained unmatched. The CDR3 region is CASSHAGGGTEAFF. The CDR3 DNA reads TGTGCCAGCTCTCATGCAGGGGGAGGCACTGAAGCTTTCTTT.

The count of this clone is one. This chain uses TRBV2 with TRBJ1-1; D is unclear. CDR3 size: 15 residues. The V end was cut by 2 bases, the J end by 1 base, with 11 bases between. CDR1 is SNHLY, CDR2 FYNNEI, per germline. The CDR3 here is CASSEFGQPNTEAFF. CDR3 in DNA: TGTGCCAGCAGTGAATTTGGGCAGCCGAACACTGAAGCTTTCTTT. The entire variable domain, with the rest obtained from reference TRBV2 and TRBJ1-1, is as follows: EPEVTQTPSHQVTQMGQEVILRCVPISNHLYFYWYRQILGQKVEFLVSFYNNEISEKSEIFDDQFSVERPDGSNFTLKIRSTKLEDSAMYFCASSEFGQPNTEAFFGQGTRLTVV.

The chain uses TRBV20-1 and TRBJ2-3, with D possibly matching TRBD2 (5 bases). Germline assignment: CDR1 DFQATT and CDR2 SNEGSKA (reference sequence). The ends were cut back, 2 bases at V and 7 bases at J, with 7 bases in the middle. The CDR3 runs 11 residues. The CDR3 DNA reads as TGCAGTGCTAGATACGGGAATACGCAGTATTTT. It encodes CSARYGNTQYF.

J is TRBJ1-5 and V is TRBV24-1, with a tentative D call TRBD1 (6 bases). The CDR3 spans 13 residues. Trimming pared 5 bases from V and 4 bases from J, leaving 8 bases between. From germline, CDR1 is KGHDR and CDR2 SFDVKD. Here the CDR3 DNA reads TGTGCCACCAGTGGACAGGATAATCAGCCCCAGCATTTT. This translates into CATSGQDNQPQHF.

The V and J genes are TRBV30 and TRBJ2-1, with D perhaps TRBD2 (6 bases). V was shortened by 4 bases and J by 3 bases, with 10 bases between the two germline ends. The CDR3 loop spans 13 amino acids. Germline loops: CDR1 GTSNPN, CDR2 SVGIG (reference sequence). The chain's CDR3 is CAWTPGGYNEQFF. The CDR3 DNA reads TGTGCCTGGACCCCCGGGGGCTACAATGAGCAGTTCTTC.

The chain is built from TRBV30 and TRBJ2-3; 11 bases map to TRBD1. This CDR3 is 17 amino acids long. Germline CDR1 is GTSNPN and CDR2 is SVGIG (reference sequence). V lost 1 base to trimming and J lost 4 bases; unmatched junction nucleotides: 10. The chain's CDR3 is CAWSGAFGTGGADTQYF. CDR3 in DNA: TGTGCCTGGAGTGGGGCCTTCGGGACAGGGGGGGCAGATACGCAGTATTTT.